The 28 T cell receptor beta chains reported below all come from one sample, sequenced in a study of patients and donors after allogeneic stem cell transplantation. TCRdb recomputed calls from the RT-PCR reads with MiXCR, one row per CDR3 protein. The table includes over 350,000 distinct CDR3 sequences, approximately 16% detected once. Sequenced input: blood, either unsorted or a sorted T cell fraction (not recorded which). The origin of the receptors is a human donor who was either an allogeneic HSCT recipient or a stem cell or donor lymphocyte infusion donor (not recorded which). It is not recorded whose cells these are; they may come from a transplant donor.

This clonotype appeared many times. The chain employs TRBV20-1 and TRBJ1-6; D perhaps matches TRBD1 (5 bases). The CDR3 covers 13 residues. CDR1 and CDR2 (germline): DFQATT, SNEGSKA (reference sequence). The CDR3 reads CRLGGPGDSPLHF. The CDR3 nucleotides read TGCAGGCTTGGGGGACCGGGAGATTCACCCCTCCACTTT.

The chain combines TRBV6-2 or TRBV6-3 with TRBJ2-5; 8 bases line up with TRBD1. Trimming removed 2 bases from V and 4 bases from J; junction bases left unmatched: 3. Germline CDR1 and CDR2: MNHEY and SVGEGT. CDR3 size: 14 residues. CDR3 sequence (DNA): TGTGCCAGCAGTTACACCGGGACAGGAGAGACCCAGTACTTC. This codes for CASSYTGTGETQYF.

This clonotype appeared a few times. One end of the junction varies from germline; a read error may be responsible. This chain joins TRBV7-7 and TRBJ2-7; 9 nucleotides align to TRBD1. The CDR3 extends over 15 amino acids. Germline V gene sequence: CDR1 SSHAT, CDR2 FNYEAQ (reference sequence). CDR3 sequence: CASSPSGQGRAEQYF. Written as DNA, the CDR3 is TGTGCTAGCAGCCCCTCGGGACAGGGCCGCGCCGAGCAGTACTTC.

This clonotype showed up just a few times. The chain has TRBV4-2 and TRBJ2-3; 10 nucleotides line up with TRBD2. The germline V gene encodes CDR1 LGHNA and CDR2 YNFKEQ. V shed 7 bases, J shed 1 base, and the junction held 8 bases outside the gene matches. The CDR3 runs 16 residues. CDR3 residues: CASKERGGRGTDTQYF. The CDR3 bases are TGTGCCAGCAAGGAGCGGGGGGGCCGGGGCACAGATACGCAGTATTTT.

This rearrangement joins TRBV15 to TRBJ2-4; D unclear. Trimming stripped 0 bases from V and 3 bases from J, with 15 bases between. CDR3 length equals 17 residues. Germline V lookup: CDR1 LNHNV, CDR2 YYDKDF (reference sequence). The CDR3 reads CATSRDNASPVKNIQYF. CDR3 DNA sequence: TGTGCCACCAGCAGAGATAACGCGTCTCCAGTCAAAAACATTCAGTACTTC.

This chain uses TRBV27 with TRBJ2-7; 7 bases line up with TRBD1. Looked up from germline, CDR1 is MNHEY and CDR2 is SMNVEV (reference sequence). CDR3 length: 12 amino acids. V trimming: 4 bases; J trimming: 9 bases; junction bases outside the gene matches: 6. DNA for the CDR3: TGTGCCAGCAGTTATAAGGGGGCTCGGCAGTACTTC. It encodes CASSYKGARQYF.

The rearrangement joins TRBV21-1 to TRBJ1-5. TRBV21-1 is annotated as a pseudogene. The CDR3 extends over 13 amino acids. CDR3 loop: CASSAVGNQPQHF. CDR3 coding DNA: TGTGCCAGCAGCGCAGTGGGCAATCAGCCCCAGCATTTT.

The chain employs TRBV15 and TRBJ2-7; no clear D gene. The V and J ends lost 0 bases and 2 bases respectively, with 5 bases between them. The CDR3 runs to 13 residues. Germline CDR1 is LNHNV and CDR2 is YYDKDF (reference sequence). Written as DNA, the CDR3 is TGTGCCACCAGCAGAGATTTGACCTACGAGCAGTACTTC. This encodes CATSRDLTYEQYF.

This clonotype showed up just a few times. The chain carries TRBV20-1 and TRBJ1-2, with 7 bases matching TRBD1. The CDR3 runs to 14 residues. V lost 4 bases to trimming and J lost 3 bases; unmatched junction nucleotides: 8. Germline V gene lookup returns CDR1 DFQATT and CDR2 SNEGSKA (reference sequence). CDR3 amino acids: CSATTGRRDYGYTF. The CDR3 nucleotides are TGCAGTGCTACGACAGGGAGGCGAGACTATGGCTACACCTTC.

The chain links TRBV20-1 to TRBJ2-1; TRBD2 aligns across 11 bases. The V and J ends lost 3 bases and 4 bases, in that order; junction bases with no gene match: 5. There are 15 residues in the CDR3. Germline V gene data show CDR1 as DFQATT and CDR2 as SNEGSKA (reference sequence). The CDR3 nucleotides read TGCAGTGCTAGGAAGACTAGCGGGGTTTACAATGAGCAGTTCTTC. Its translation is CSARKTSGVYNEQFF.

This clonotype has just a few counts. The CDR3 sequence: CSARDHYRTYEQYF. CDR3 bases: TGCAGTGCTAGAGATCACTACCGAACCTACGAGCAGTACTTC. V gene TRBV20-1 combines with J gene TRBJ2-7; D ambiguous. V gave up 0 bases and J gave up 2 bases, with 11 bases separating them. The germline CDR1 and CDR2 sequences are DFQATT and SNEGSKA (reference sequence). The CDR3 extends over 14 amino acids.

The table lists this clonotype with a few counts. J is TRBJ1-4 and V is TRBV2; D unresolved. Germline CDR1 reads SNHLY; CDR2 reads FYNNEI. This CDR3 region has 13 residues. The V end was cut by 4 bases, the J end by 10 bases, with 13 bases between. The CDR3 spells CASSVGNTAKLFF. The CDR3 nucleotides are TGTGCCAGCAGTGTTGGGAACACCGCAAAACTGTTTTTT.

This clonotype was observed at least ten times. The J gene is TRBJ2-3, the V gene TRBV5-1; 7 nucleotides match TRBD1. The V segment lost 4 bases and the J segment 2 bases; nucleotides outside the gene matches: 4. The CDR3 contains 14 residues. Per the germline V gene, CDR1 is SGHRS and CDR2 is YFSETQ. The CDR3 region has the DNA TGCGCCAGCAGCCCCGGACAGGCCACAGATACGCAGTATTTT. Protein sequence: CASSPGQATDTQYF.

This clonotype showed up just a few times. The CDR3 protein is CASTVGGLNQPQHF. The CDR3 nucleotides are TGTGCCAGTACCGTCGGGGGGCTGAATCAGCCCCAGCATTTT. The chain has TRBV19 and TRBJ1-5, with D perhaps TRBD1 (6 bases). Germline CDR1 and CDR2: LNHDA and SQIVND (reference sequence). This CDR3 has 14 amino acids. V lost 7 bases and J lost 4, with 14 bases in between.

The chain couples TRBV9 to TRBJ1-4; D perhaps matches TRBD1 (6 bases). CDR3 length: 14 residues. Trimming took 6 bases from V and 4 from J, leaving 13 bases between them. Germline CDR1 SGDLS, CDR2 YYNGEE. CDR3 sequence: CASTPGTINEKLFF. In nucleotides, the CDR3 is TGTGCCAGCACCCCCGGGACAATTAATGAAAAACTGTTTTTT.

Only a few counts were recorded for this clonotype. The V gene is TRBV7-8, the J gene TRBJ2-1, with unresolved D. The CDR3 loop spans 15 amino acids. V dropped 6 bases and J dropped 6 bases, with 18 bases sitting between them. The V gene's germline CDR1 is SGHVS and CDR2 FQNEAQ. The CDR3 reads CASSSPGGNSNEQFF. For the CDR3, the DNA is TGTGCCAGCAGTTCCCCCGGCGGAAACTCCAATGAGCAGTTCTTC.

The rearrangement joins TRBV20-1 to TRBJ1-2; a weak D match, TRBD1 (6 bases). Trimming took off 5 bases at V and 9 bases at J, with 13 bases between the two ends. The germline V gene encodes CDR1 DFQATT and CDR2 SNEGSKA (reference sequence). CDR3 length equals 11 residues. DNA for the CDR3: TGCAGTGCTCCCATGGGGGGCAGCTACACCTTC. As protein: CSAPMGGSYTF.

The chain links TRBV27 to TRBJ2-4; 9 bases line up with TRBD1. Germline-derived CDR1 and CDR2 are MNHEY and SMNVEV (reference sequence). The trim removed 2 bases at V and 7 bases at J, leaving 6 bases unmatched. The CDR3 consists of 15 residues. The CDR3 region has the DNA TGTGCCAGCAGTTTAACCGGGACAGGGTTGAACATTCAGTACTTC. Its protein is CASSLTGTGLNIQYF.

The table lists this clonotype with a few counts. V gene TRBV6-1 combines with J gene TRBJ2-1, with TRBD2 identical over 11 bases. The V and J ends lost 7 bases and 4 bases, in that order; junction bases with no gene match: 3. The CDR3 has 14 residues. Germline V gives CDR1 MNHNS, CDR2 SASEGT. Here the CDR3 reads CASNVAGGYNEQFF. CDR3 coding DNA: TGTGCCAGCAATGTAGCGGGGGGGTACAATGAGCAGTTCTTC.

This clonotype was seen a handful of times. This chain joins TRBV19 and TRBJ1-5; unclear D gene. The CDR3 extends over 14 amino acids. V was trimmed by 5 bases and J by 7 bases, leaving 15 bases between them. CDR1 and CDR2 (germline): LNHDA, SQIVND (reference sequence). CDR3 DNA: TGTGCCAGTAGTTCCCGGACCTCAAACCAGCCCCAGCATTTT. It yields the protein CASSSRTSNQPQHF.

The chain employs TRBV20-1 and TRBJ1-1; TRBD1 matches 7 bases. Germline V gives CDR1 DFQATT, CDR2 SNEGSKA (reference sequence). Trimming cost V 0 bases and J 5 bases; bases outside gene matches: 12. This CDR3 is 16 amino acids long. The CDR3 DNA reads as TGCAGTGCTAGAGATCAGGGGCAGGGGGGCCGTACTGAAGCTTTCTTT. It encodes CSARDQGQGGRTEAFF.

DNA for the CDR3: TGTGCCAGCAGCCCACAGGGGACAGGGTACGAGCAGTACTTC. Protein sequence: CASSPQGTGYEQYF. The rearrangement joins TRBV13 to TRBJ2-7, with 9 bases aligning to TRBD1. This CDR3 spans 14 amino acids. The V and J ends lost 5 bases and 4 bases, in that order; junction bases with no gene match: 6. The germline V gene encodes CDR1 PRHDT and CDR2 FYEKMQ (reference sequence).

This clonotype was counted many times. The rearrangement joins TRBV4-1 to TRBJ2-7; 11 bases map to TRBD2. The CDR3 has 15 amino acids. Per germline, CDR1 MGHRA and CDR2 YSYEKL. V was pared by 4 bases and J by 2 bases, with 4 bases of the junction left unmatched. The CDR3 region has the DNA TGCGCCAGCAGCCCGGGACTAGCGGTTCCCTACGAGCAGTACTTC. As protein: CASSPGLAVPYEQYF.

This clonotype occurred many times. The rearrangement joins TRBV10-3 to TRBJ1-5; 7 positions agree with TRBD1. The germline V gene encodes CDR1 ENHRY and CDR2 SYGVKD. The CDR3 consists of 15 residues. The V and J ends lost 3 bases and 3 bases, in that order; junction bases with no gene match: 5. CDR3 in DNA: TGTGCCATCAGTGAACAGGGGAATGTCAATCAGCCCCAGCATTTT. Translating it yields CAISEQGNVNQPQHF.

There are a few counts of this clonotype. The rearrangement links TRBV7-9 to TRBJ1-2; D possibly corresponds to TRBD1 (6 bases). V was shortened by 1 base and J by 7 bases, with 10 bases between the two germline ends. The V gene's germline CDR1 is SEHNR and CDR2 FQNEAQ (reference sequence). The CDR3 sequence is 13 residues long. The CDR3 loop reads CASSLDRAGGYTF. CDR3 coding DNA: TGTGCCAGCAGCTTAGACAGGGCCGGTGGCTACACCTTC. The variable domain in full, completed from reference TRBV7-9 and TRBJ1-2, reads DTGVSQNPRHKITKRGQNVTFRCDPISEHNRLYWYRQTLGQGPEFLTYFQNEAQLEKSRLLSDRFSAERPKGSFSTLEIQRTEQGDSAMYLCASSLDRAGGYTFGSGTRLTVV.

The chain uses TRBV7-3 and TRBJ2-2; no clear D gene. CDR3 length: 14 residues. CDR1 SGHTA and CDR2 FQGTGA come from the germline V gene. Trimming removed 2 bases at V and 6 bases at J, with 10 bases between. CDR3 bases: TGTGCCAGCAGCTTACGGGTTAGCTCCGGGGAGCTGTTTTTT. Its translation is CASSLRVSSGELFF.

This chain's CDR3 is CASSSTRPGGNTEAFF. The CDR3 DNA reads TGTGCCAGCAGCTCAACGAGACCAGGAGGGAACACTGAAGCTTTCTTT. The J gene is TRBJ1-1, the V gene TRBV7-8; no clear D gene. Germline CDR1 reads SGHVS; CDR2 reads FQNEAQ. The CDR3 has 16 residues. Deletions cut 4 bases from V and 1 base from J, with 16 bases between.

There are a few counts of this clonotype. CDR3 amino acids: CSALGGNYGYTF. Written as DNA, the CDR3 is TGCAGTGCTCTGGGGGGGAACTATGGCTACACCTTC. This chain joins TRBV20-1 and TRBJ1-2; D perhaps matches TRBD1 (5 bases). This CDR3 region has 12 residues. V dropped 5 bases and J dropped 2 bases, with 9 bases sitting between them. The germline V gene has CDR1 DFQATT and CDR2 SNEGSKA (reference sequence).